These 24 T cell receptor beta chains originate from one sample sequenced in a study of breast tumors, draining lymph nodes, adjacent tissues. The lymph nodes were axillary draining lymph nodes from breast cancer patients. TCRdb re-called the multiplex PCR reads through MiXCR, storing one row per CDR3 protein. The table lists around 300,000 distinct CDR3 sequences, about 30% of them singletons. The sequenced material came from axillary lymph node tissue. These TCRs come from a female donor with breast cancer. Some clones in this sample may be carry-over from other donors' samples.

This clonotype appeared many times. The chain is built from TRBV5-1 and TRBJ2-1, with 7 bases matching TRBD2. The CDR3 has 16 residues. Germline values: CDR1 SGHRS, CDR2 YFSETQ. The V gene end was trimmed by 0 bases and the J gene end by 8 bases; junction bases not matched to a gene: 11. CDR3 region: CASSLEIAGERYEQFF. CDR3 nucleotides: TGCGCCAGCAGCTTGGAGATTGCGGGAGAGAGGTATGAGCAGTTCTTC.

The CDR3 loop is CASSRDRGRAGGLNEQFF. CDR3 coding DNA: TGTGCCAGCAGCCGGGACAGGGGGCGAGCGGGAGGCCTCAATGAGCAGTTCTTC. The V call is TRBV7-9, the J call TRBJ2-1; 12 bases line up with TRBD1. The CDR3 length is 18 residues. Germline lookup yields CDR1 SEHNR and CDR2 FQNEAQ (reference sequence). V shed 5 bases and J 6 bases; nucleotides not matched to a gene: 14. Based on the CDR3 plus reference TRBV7-9 and TRBJ2-1, the full variable domain is DTGVSQNPRHKITKRGQNVTFRCDPISEHNRLYWYRQTLGQGPEFLTYFQNEAQLEKSRLLSDRFSAERPKGSFSTLEIQRTEQGDSAMYLCASSRDRGRAGGLNEQFFGPGTRLTVL.

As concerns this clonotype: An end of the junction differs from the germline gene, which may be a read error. CDR3 nucleotide sequence: TGTGCCAGCAGACTACTGGGGCAGGGGGCGCGGGTTTGGTTT. It is translated as CASRLLGQGARVWF. The rearrangement uses TRBV28 and TRBJ1-1; 8 bases map to TRBD1. CDR1 and CDR2 from the germline V gene are MDHEN and SYDVKM. CDR3 length: 14 residues.

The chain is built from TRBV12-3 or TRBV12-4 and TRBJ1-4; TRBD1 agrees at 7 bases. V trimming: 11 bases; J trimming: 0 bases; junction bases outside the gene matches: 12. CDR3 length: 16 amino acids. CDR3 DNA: TGTGCCGGCAACCGATGGGGGACAGCAACTAATGAAAAACTGTTTTTT. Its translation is CAGNRWGTATNEKLFF.

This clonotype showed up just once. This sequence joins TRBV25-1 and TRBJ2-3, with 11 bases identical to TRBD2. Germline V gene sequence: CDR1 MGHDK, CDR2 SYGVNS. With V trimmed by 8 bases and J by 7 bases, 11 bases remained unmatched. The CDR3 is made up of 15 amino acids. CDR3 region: CASAPGVAGGNTQYF. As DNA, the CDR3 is TGTGCCAGCGCCCCCGGGGTAGCGGGAGGGAATACGCAGTATTTT.

CDR3 in DNA: TGCAGCGCCCTACTAGCGGGAGATGAGCAGTTCTTC. It codes for CSALLAGDEQFF. This sequence joins TRBV29-1 and TRBJ2-1; 11 nucleotides align to TRBD2. The V gene end was trimmed by 7 bases and the J gene end by 8 bases; junction bases not matched to a gene: 4. This CDR3 spans 12 amino acids. CDR1 is SQVTM and CDR2 is ANQGSEA in the germline V gene.

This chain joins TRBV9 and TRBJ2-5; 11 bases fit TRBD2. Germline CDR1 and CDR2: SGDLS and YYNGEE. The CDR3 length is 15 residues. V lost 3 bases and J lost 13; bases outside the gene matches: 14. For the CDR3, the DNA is TGTGCCAGCAGCGAGAGTAGCGGGAGGGCCGATACGCCGTACTTC. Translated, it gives CASSESSGRADTPYF.

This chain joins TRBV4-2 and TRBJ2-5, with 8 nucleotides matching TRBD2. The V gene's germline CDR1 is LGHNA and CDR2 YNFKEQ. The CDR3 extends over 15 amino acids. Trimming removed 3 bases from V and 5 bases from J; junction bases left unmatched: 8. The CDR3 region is CASSQGTRQGETQYF. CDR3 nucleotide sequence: TGTGCCAGCAGCCAGGGGACTAGGCAGGGGGAGACCCAGTACTTC.

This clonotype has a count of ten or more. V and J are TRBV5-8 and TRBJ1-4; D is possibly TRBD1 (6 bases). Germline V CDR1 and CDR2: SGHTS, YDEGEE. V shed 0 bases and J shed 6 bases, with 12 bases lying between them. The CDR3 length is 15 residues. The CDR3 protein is CASSLAQGRDEKLFF. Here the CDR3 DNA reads TGTGCCAGCAGCTTGGCACAGGGAAGGGATGAAAAACTGTTTTTT.

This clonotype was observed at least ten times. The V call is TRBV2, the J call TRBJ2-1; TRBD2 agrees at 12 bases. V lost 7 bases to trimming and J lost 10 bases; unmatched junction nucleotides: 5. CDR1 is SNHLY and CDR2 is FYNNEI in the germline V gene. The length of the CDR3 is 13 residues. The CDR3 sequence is CASIGLAGWEQFF. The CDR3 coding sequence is TGTGCCAGCATTGGACTAGCGGGATGGGAGCAGTTCTTC.

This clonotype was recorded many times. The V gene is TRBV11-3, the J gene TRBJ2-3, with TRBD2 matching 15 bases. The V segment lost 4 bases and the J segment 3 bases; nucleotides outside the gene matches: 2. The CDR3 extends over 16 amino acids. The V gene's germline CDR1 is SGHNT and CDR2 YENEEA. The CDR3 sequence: CASSSGTSGRTDTQYF. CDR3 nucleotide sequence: TGTGCCAGCAGCTCCGGGACTAGCGGGAGGACAGATACGCAGTATTTT.

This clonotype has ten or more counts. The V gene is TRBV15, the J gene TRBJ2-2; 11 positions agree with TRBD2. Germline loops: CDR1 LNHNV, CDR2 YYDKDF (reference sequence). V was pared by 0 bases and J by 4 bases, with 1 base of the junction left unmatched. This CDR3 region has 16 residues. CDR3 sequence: CATSRDTSGSTGELFF. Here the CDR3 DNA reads TGTGCCACCAGCAGAGATACTAGCGGGAGCACCGGGGAGCTGTTTTTT.

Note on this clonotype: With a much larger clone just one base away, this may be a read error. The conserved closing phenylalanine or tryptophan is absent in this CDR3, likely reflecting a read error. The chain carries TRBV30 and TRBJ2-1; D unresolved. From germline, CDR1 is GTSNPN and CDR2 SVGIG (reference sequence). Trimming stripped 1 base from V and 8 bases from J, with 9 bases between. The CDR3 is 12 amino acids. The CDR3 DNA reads TGTGCCTGGAGTGCAATTAGCCATGAGCAGTTCCTC. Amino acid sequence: CAWSAISHEQFL.

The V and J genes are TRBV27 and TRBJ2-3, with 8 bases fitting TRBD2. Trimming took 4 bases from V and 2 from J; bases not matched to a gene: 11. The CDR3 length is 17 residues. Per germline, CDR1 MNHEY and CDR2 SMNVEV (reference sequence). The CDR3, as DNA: TGTGCCAGCAGTTACTGGGCTGCTAGCGGGCCCACAGATACGCAGTATTTT. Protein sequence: CASSYWAASGPTDTQYF.

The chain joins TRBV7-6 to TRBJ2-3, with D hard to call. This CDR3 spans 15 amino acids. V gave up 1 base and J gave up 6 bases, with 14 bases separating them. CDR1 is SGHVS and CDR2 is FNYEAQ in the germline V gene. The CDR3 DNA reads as TGTGCCAGCAGCTTAGGGTTCGTCCCTACCGATACGCAGTATTTT. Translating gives CASSLGFVPTDTQYF.

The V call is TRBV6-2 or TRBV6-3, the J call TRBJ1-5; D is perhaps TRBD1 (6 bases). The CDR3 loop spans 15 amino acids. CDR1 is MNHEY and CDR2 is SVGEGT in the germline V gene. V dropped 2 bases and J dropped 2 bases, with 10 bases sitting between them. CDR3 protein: CASSYAGAGNQPQHF. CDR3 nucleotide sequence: TGTGCCAGCAGTTACGCAGGGGCGGGCAATCAGCCCCAGCATTTT.

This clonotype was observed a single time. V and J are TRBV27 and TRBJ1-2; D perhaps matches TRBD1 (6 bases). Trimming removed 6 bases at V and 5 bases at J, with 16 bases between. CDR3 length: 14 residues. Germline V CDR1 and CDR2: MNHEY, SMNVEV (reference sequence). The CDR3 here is CASSLSGGAYGYTF. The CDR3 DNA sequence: TGTGCCAGCAGCCTATCGGGGGGCGCGTATGGCTACACCTTC.

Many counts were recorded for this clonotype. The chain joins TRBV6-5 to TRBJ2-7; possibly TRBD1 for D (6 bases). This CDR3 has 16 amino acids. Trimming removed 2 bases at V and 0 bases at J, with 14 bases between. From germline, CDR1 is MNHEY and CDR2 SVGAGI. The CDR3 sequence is CASSYGGVDSSYEQYF. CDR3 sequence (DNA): TGTGCCAGCAGTTACGGGGGCGTAGACAGCTCCTACGAGCAGTACTTC.

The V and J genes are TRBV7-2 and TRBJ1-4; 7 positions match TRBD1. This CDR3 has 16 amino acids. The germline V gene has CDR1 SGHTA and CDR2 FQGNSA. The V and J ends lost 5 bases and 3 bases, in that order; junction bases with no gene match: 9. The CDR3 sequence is CASSLRQGTSNEKLFF. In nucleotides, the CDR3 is TGTGCCAGCAGCCTCCGACAGGGCACCTCTAATGAAAAACTGTTTTTT.

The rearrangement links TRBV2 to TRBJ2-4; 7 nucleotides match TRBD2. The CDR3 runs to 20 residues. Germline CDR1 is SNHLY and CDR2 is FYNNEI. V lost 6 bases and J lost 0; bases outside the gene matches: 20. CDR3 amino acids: CASSLARSGGGGLAKNIQYF. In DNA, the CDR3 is TGTGCCAGCAGCTTAGCGCGGAGTGGGGGGGGAGGATTAGCCAAAAACATTCAGTACTTC. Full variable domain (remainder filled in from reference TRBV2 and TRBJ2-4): EPEVTQTPSHQVTQMGQEVILRCVPISNHLYFYWYRQILGQKVEFLVSFYNNEISEKSEIFDDQFSVERPDGSNFTLKIRSTKLEDSAMYFCASSLARSGGGGLAKNIQYFGAGTRLSVL.

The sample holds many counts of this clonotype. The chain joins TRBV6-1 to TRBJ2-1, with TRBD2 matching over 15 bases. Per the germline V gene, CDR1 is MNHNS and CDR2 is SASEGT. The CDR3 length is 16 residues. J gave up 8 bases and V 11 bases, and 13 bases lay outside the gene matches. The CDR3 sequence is CARRDRGLAGGYEQFF. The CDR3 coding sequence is TGTGCCCGAAGGGACAGGGGACTAGCGGGAGGCTATGAGCAGTTCTTC.

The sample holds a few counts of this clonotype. CDR3 nucleotides: TGTGCCAGCAGCTTGGGGGGCCAAACCGGGGAGCTGTTTTTT. Encoded protein: CASSLGGQTGELFF. The chain has TRBV11-2 and TRBJ2-2, with D perhaps given as TRBD1 or TRBD2 (6 bases each). Germline CDR1 SGHAT, CDR2 FQNNGV. V was clipped by 3 bases and J by 5 bases, with 10 bases between them. This CDR3 has 14 amino acids.

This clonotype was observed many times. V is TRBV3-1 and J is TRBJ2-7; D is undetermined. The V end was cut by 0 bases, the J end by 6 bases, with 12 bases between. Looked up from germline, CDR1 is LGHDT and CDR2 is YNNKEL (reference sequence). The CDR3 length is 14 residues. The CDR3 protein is CASSQDSTSREQYF. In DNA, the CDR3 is TGTGCCAGCAGCCAAGATTCAACAAGCCGCGAGCAGTACTTC.

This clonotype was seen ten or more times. The CDR3 is CASRYGQASTDTQYF. Here the CDR3 DNA reads TGTGCCAGCAGATACGGACAGGCATCCACAGATACGCAGTATTTT. The J gene is TRBJ2-3, the V gene TRBV6-6; 7 bases align to TRBD1. The trim removed 6 bases at V and 2 bases at J, leaving 8 bases unmatched. The germline gives CDR1 MNHNY, CDR2 SVGAGI (reference sequence). CDR3 size: 15 residues.